The sequence of this T cell receptor (beta chain) was determined in a study of somatic mutations in cytotoxic T cells in rheumatoid arthritis. Study summary: Selected populations of V beta antibody-stained T cells underwent flow sorting at nearly 100% purity; these encompassed V beta1+ cells subjected to TCRB sequencing.

General study points: Rheumatoid arthritis patients, but not healthy controls, exhibited increasing CD8+ clonality with age. The authors did not know the antigen targets of the expanded CD8+ clones.

Isolation of CD4+ and CD8+ cells used positive magnetic bead selection, with purity checked by flow cytometry. This clone was observed a few times. Its antigen remains unidentified. The V end was cut by 0 bases, the J end by 6 bases, with 15 bases between. CDR1 and CDR2 from the germline V gene are LNHNV and YYDKDF (reference sequence). The CDR3 is 15 amino acids. Assay used: immunoSEQ multiplex PCR; TCRdb lists only in-frame clones, some missing. The data contain 9,000 to 15,000 clones, roughly 69% of them singletons. This clonotype was sampled from a woman aged 40 to 50 in good health. Material for sequencing was CD8+ T cells sorted from blood. The chain joins TRBV15 to TRBJ2-7, with a weak D call TRBD1 (6 bases). The CDR3 DNA is TGTGCCACCAGCAGAGATCAGGACAGTTCAGGCGAGCAGTACGTC. Amino acids: CATSRDQDSSGEQYV.